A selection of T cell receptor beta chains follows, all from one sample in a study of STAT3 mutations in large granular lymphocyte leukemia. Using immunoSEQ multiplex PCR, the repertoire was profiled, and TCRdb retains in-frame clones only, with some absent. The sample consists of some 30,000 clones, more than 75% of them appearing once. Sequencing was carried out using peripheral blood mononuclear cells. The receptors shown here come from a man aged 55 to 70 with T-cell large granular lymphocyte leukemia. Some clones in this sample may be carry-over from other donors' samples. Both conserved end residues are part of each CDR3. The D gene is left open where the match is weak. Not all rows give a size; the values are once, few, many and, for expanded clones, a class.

CDR3 DNA: TGCGCCAGCAGACAGGGGGCGGATCAGCCCCAGCATTTT
CDR3 protein: CASRQGADQPQHF
clone size: .
J gene: TRBJ1-5
D gene: TRBD1
V gene: TRBV5-1

CDR3 DNA: TGTGCCAGCAGCTTAGGGCCCCCAGGAAGCGAGCAGTACTTC
CDR3 protein: CASSLGPPGSEQYF
clone size: .
J gene: TRBJ2-7
D gene: .
V gene: TRBV11-3

CDR3 DNA: TGTGCCAGTAGTTTGGGACAGAGGAACGAGCAGTACTTC
CDR3 protein: CASSLGQRNEQYF
clone size: .
J gene: TRBJ2-7
D gene: TRBD1
V gene: TRBV19

CDR3 DNA: TGTGCCAGCACGTCCACCACAGGGGTCTATGGCTACACCTTC
CDR3 protein: CASTSTTGVYGYTF
clone size: .
J gene: TRBJ1-2
D gene: TRBD1
V gene: TRBV7-2

CDR3 DNA: TGTGCCAGCAGCTTAGTTCTAGCGAGAACCGGGGAGCTGTTTTTT
CDR3 protein: CASSLVLARTGELFF
clone size: .
J gene: TRBJ2-2
D gene: .
V gene: TRBV7-6

CDR3 DNA: TGCGCCAGCAGCTTGCGGGGGATCGAACAGACCCAGTACTTC
CDR3 protein: CASSLRGIEQTQYF
clone size: .
J gene: TRBJ2-5
D gene: .
V gene: TRBV5-1

CDR3 DNA: TGTGCCAGCAGCTTGGGGCTCAGGGGCCTCTCTAACTATGGCTACACCTTC
CDR3 protein: CASSLGLRGLSNYGYTF
clone size: .
J gene: TRBJ1-2
D gene: .
V gene: TRBV5-6

CDR3 DNA: TGCGCCAGCAGCCAATTAGCGGGAGGGCCCTACGAGCAGTACTTC
CDR3 protein: CASSQLAGGPYEQYF
clone size: .
J gene: TRBJ2-7
D gene: TRBD2
V gene: TRBV4-3

CDR3 DNA: TGTGCCAGCTCACCGCCAGCGGGGGGCACAGATACGCAGTATTTT
CDR3 protein: CASSPPAGGTDTQYF
clone size: .
J gene: TRBJ2-3
D gene: TRBD2
V gene: TRBV18

CDR3 DNA: TGTGCCTGGAGTAAGGGTACCGATACGCAGTATTTT
CDR3 protein: CAWSKGTDTQYF
clone size: .
J gene: TRBJ2-3
D gene: .
V gene: TRBV30

CDR3 DNA: TGCGCCAGCAACTCCGAAGGGCAGCTGGGGTACAATGAGCAGTTCTTC
CDR3 protein: CASNSEGQLGYNEQFF
clone size: .
J gene: TRBJ2-1
D gene: .
V gene: TRBV5-1

CDR3 DNA: TGTGCCAGCAGCCCCAACGGGTCCTACGAGCAGTACTTC
CDR3 protein: CASSPNGSYEQYF
clone size: .
J gene: TRBJ2-7
D gene: .
V gene: TRBV7-9

CDR3 DNA: TGTGCCAGCAACCCGGACGGCTACTCTGGAAACACCATATATTTT
CDR3 protein: CASNPDGYSGNTIYF
clone size: once
J gene: TRBJ1-3
D gene: .
V gene: TRBV6-1

CDR3 DNA: TGTGCCAGCAGCTCTCTCATCGGTCCTCTTAGCAATCAGCCCCAGCATTTT
CDR3 protein: CASSSLIGPLSNQPQHF
clone size: .
J gene: TRBJ1-5
D gene: .
V gene: TRBV5-6

CDR3 DNA: TGCAGCGTTGCAACTAGCGGGATTAGGTCAGATACGCAGTATTTT
CDR3 protein: CSVATSGIRSDTQYF
clone size: .
J gene: TRBJ2-3
D gene: TRBD2
V gene: TRBV29-1

CDR3 DNA: TGTGCCTGGCACTGGGACTACGCTAGCGCCGGGGAGCTGTTTTTT
CDR3 protein: CAWHWDYASAGELFF
clone size: once
J gene: TRBJ2-2
D gene: TRBD2
V gene: TRBV30